The clone carrying this T cell receptor beta chain was detected many times. The germline V and J ends were trimmed by 5 bases and 0 bases, with 17 bases remaining between them. From germline, CDR1 is SGHTA and CDR2 FQGNSA. The CDR3 is 17 residues long. Time point here: patch test 1, 2 weeks after DPC sensitization. Treatment in this sample: therapeutic diphenylcyclopropenone sensitization with weekly scalp DPC. The study extracted total RNA from unfractionated whole blood. TCRdb re-called the RACE reads with MiXCR, one entry per CDR3 protein. The sample includes approximately 100,000 distinct CDR3 sequences, 9.5% to 12% of them seen just once. This record comes from a study of human T cells and chemical hapten exposure.

This material consisted of whole blood, taken in connection with sensitization to the hapten diphenylcyclopropenone (DPC). This sequence was found in a middle-aged woman with alopecia areata. Some clones in this sample may be carry-over from other donors' samples. The chain links TRBV7-2 to TRBJ2-4, with D maybe TRBD2 (5 bases). The DNA for the CDR3 is TGTGCCAGCAGCCCGCGCCGGAGCGGAGTAGCCAAAAACATTCAGTACTTC. Residues: CASSPRRSGVAKNIQYF.